Listed below are T cell receptor beta chains from one sample, sequenced in a study of human T cells and chemical hapten exposure. TCRdb re-called the RACE reads through MiXCR, storing one row per CDR3 protein. The profile covers about 49,000 distinct CDR3 sequences, with approximately 9.1% appearing a single time and less than 5% taken by the ten largest. The source material was whole blood, sampled in connection with sensitization to the hapten diphenylcyclopropenone (DPC). The receptors come from a woman in her 50s with alopecia areata. Some clones in this sample may be carry-over from other donors' samples. Both conserved end residues are part of each CDR3. The D gene is left open where the match is weak. Rows may omit the clone size; those that give it use once, few, many or a size class.

>NA|TRBJ1-1|many|TRBV19
CASSIRVNTEAFF
TGTGCCAGTAGTATCCGCGTGAACACTGAAGCTTTCTTT
>TRBD1|TRBJ1-2|many|TRBV14
CASSKLGDRGGVYGYTF
TGTGCCAGCAGCAAACTGGGGGACAGGGGCGGTGTCTATGGCTACACCTTC
>NA|TRBJ1-3|few|TRBV30
CAWKASGNTIYF
TGTGCCTGGAAGGCCTCTGGAAACACCATATATTTT
>NA|TRBJ2-7|many|TRBV20-1
CSARGTHFYEQYF
TGCAGTGCTAGAGGCACTCACTTCTACGAGCAGTACTTC
>NA|TRBJ2-3|NA|TRBV20-1
CSGYGSAADTQYF
TGCAGTGGGTACGGGAGCGCGGCAGATACGCAGTATTTT
>NA|TRBJ1-1|many|TRBV24-1
CATSDSGYTEAFF
TGTGCCACCAGTGATTCGGGTTACACTGAAGCTTTCTTT
>NA|TRBJ2-6|many|TRBV18
CASSPQGSGANVLTF
TGTGCCAGCTCACCACAGGGCTCTGGGGCCAACGTCCTGACTTTC
>NA|TRBJ2-1|few|TRBV12-3/TRBV12-4
CASSLGVRGEQFF
TGTGCCAGCAGTTTAGGGGTGCGAGGTGAGCAGTTCTTC
>NA|TRBJ2-1|NA|TRBV20-1
CSARDVGFLNEQFF
TGCAGTGCTAGAGATGTGGGATTTCTGAATGAGCAGTTCTTC
>NA|TRBJ2-7|many|TRBV5-5
CASSKSVSSYEQYF
TGTGCCAGCTCAAAGTCGGTAAGCTCCTACGAGCAGTACTTC
>NA|TRBJ2-2|many|TRBV11-3
CASSPRPGELFF
TGTGCCAGCAGCCCCCGCCCCGGGGAGCTGTTTTTT
>NA|TRBJ2-1|many|TRBV9
CASSVSGPGEQFF
TGTGCCAGCAGCGTTTCCGGGCCCGGTGAGCAGTTCTTC
>NA|TRBJ2-7|few|TRBV29-1
CSGTRGIGDQQYF
TGCAGCGGCACACGGGGCATCGGGGATCAGCAGTACTTC
>NA|TRBJ2-7|many|TRBV5-6
CASSNDGALSYEQYF
TGTGCCAGCAGCAACGACGGTGCACTTTCCTACGAGCAGTACTTC
>NA|TRBJ2-1|many|TRBV10-2
CASSQTNLEQFF
TGCGCCAGCAGTCAGACTAATCTTGAGCAGTTCTTC
>TRBD2|TRBJ2-3|NA|TRBV6-6
CAGSYSSLGLRGTDTQYF
TGTGCCGGCAGTTACTCGAGTTTGGGACTAAGGGGCACAGATACGCAGTATTTT
>NA|TRBJ2-1|few|TRBV27
CASKSNWEQFF
TGTGCCAGCAAATCAAATTGGGAGCAGTTCTTC
>TRBD2|TRBJ2-1|many|TRBV28
CASSREAGGSYNEQFF
TGTGCCAGCAGTCGAGAGGCGGGAGGCTCCTACAATGAGCAGTTCTTC
>TRBD2|TRBJ2-2|many|TRBV20-1
CSAEGDGTRGTGELFF
TGCAGTGCTGAGGGGGATGGGACTAGGGGCACCGGGGAGCTGTTTTTT
>TRBD2|TRBJ2-2|NA|TRBV11-2
CATPARGVRTGELFF
TGTGCCACCCCCGCCCGGGGGGTCAGAACCGGGGAGCTGTTTTTT
>TRBD1|TRBJ2-4|few|TRBV7-2
CASSMTGGGSGPKNIQYF
TGTGCCAGCAGCATGACAGGGGGAGGGTCTGGCCCCAAAAACATTCAGTACTTC
>NA|TRBJ1-1|NA|TRBV20-1
CSASKTPTEAFF
TGCAGTGCTAGCAAGACCCCCACTGAAGCTTTCTTT
>NA|TRBJ1-3|NA|TRBV7-9
CASSLALGGWSSGNTIYF
TGTGCCAGCAGCTTAGCGCTCGGCGGATGGAGCTCTGGAAACACCATATATTTT
>TRBD1|TRBJ2-1|many|TRBV7-2
CASSSRQGSSYNEQFF
TGTGCCAGCAGCTCCCGACAGGGGAGCTCCTACAATGAGCAGTTCTTC
>NA|TRBJ2-3|many|TRBV7-9
CASSLRDTQYF
TGTGCCAGCAGCTTAAGAGATACGCAGTATTTT
>TRBD2|TRBJ2-1|many|TRBV4-3
CASSQASTSGRANRNEQFF
TGCGCCAGCAGCCAAGCGTCGACTAGCGGGAGAGCTAATAGGAATGAGCAGTTCTTC
>TRBD2|TRBJ2-3|few|TRBV7-6
CASSSELAGVQYF
TGTGCCAGCAGCTCAGAACTAGCGGGTGTGCAGTATTTT
>TRBD1|TRBJ1-1|many|TRBV7-2
CASSLKWDRGRDTEAFF
TGTGCCAGCAGCCTAAAATGGGACAGGGGGAGGGACACTGAAGCTTTCTTT
>NA|TRBJ2-3|NA|TRBV27
CASSTPSTDTQYF
TGTGCCAGCAGTACTCCATCCACAGATACGCAGTATTTT
>NA|TRBJ2-1|few|TRBV20-1
CSAIRLGLGNEQFF
TGCAGTGCTATACGTCTAGGTCTAGGCAATGAGCAGTTCTTC
>TRBD2|TRBJ2-7|many|TRBV9
CASSVALADSYEQYF
TGTGCCAGCAGCGTAGCCCTAGCGGACTCCTACGAGCAGTACTTC
>NA|TRBJ1-1|many|TRBV3-1
CASSHSIKVEAFF
TGTGCCAGCAGCCACTCTATAAAGGTTGAAGCTTTCTTT
>NA|TRBJ2-7|NA|TRBV20-1
CSALGGYEQYF
TGCAGTGCCCTAGGGGGATACGAGCAGTACTTC
>TRBD2|TRBJ2-3|few|TRBV30
CACPRLAGAPDTQYF
TGTGCCTGTCCTCGACTAGCGGGAGCCCCAGATACGCAGTATTTT
>NA|TRBJ1-5|few|TRBV29-1
CSVVTQGQPQHF
TGCAGCGTTGTCACACAGGGTCAGCCCCAGCATTTT
>NA|TRBJ2-1|few|TRBV29-1
CSVEVGIFEQFF
TGCAGCGTTGAAGTGGGGATTTTTGAGCAGTTCTTC
>NA|TRBJ1-5|NA|TRBV7-2
CASSFGTHQPQHF
TGTGCCAGCAGCTTCGGAACCCATCAGCCCCAGCATTTT
>TRBD1|TRBJ2-7|many|TRBV12-3/TRBV12-4
CASSQGGTGGSEQYF
TGTGCCAGCAGTCAAGGGGGGACAGGGGGCTCCGAGCAGTACTTC
>TRBD1|TRBJ2-3|many|TRBV30
CAWNRDRAGDTQYF
TGTGCCTGGAATAGGGACAGGGCGGGAGATACGCAGTATTTT
>NA|TRBJ2-4|NA|TRBV28
CASSFRILAKNIQYF
TGTGCCAGCAGTTTTAGGATTTTAGCCAAAAACATTCAGTACTTC
>NA|TRBJ2-2|NA|TRBV11-1
CASSQNHLQGGELFF
TGTGCCAGCAGCCAGAACCACCTCCAGGGGGGGGAGCTGTTTTTT
>NA|TRBJ1-5|NA|TRBV28
CATDQPQHF
TGTGCCACCGATCAGCCCCAGCATTTT
>NA|TRBJ2-3|many|TRBV5-5
CASNQDPGADTQYF
TGTGCCAGCAACCAAGACCCCGGGGCAGATACGCAGTATTTT
>TRBD1|TRBJ1-1|many|TRBV20-1
CSARAGQATLNTEAFF
TGCAGTGCTAGAGCTGGACAGGCGACACTGAACACTGAAGCTTTCTTT